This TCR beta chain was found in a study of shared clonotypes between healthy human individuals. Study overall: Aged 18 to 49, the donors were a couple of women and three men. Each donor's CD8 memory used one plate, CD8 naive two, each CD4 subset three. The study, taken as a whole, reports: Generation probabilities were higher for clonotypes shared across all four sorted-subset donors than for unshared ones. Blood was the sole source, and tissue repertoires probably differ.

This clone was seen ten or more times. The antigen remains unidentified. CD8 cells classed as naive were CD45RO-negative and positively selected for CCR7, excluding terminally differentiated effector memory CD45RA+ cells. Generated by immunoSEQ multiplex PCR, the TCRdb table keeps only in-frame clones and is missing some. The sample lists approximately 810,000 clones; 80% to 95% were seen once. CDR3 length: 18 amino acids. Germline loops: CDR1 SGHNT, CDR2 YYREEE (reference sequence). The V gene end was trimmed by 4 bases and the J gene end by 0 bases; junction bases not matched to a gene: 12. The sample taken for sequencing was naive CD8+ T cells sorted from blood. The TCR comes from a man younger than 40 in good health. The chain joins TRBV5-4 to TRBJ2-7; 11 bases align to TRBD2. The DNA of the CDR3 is TGTGCCAGCAGCCCAGTTAAGGGGACTAGCGGCAACTCCTACGAGCAGTACTTC. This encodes CASSPVKGTSGNSYEQYF.